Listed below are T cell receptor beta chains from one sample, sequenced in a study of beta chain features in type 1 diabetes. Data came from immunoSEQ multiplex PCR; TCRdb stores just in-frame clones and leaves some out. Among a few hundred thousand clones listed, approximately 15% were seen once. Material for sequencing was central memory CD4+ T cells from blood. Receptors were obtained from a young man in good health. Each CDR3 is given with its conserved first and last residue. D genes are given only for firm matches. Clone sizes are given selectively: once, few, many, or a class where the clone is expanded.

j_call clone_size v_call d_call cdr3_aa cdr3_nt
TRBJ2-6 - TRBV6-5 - CASSLQGSGANVLTF TGTGCCAGCAGTCTTCAGGGTTCCGGGGCCAACGTCCTGACTTTC
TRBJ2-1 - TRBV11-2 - CASSSRTINEQFF TGTGCCAGCAGCTCAAGGACCATCAATGAGCAGTTCTTC
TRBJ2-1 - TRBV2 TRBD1 CASSEAPGGDEQFF TGTGCCAGCAGTGAAGCGCCAGGGGGCGATGAGCAGTTCTTC
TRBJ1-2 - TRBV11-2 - CASSLVMQRGYTF TGTGCCAGCAGCTTAGTGATGCAGAGGGGCTACACCTTC
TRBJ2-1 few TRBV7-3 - CASSRSTSNYNEQFF TGTGCCAGCAGCCGTTCAACCAGCAACTACAATGAGCAGTTCTTC
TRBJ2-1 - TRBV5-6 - CASSFGTDNEQFF TGTGCCAGCAGCTTTGGTACAGACAATGAGCAGTTCTTC
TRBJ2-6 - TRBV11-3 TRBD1 CASSPRDRGGNVLTF TGTGCCAGCAGCCCCCGGGACAGGGGAGGGAACGTCCTGACTTTC
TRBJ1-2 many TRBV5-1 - CASSYLVVGMGDGYTF TGCGCCAGCAGTTATCTCGTTGTGGGAATGGGGGATGGCTACACCTTC
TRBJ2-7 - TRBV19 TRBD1 CASRATGTGSYEQYF TGTGCCAGTAGGGCGACCGGGACAGGGAGCTACGAGCAGTACTTC
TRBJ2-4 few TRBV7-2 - CASSRGASEFQYF TGTGCCAGCAGCCGTGGGGCTAGCGAATTCCAGTACTTC
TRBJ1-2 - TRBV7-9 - CASSSRRTEYGYTF TGTGCCAGCAGCTCACGGAGGACAGAATATGGCTACACCTTC
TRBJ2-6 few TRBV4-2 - CASSQDVSSGANVLTF TGTGCCAGCAGCCAAGATGTTTCTTCTGGGGCCAACGTCCTGACTTTC
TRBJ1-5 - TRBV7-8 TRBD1 CASSREQGRNQPQHF TGTGCCAGCAGCCGAGAACAGGGGAGGAATCAGCCCCAGCATTTT
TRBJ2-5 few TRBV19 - CASSPQWSDQETQYF TGTGCCAGTAGTCCGCAATGGAGTGATCAAGAGACCCAGTACTTC
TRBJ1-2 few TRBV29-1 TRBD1 CSVRQGGGYTF TGCAGCGTTCGACAGGGCGGTGGCTACACCTTC
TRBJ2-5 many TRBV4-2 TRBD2 CASSHQLAKGETQYF TGTGCCAGCAGCCACCAACTAGCGAAGGGTGAGACCCAGTACTTC
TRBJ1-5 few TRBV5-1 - CASSLSGMGNQPQHF TGCGCCAGCAGCCTATCCGGGATGGGGAATCAGCCCCAGCATTTT
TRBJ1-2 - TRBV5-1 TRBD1 CASSMGTGRNTLWGYTF TGCGCCAGCAGCATGGGGACAGGCCGAAATACCCTCTGGGGCTACACCTTC
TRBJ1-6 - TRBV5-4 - CASSLVGSPLHF TGTGCCAGCAGCTTGGTGGGATCACCCCTCCACTTT
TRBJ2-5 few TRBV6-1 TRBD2 CASSPATSGQETQYF TGTGCCAGCAGTCCCGCGACTAGCGGGCAAGAGACCCAGTACTTC
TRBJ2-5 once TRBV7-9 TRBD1 CASSFARDSQGTQYF TGCGCCAGCAGCTTCGCCCGGGACAGCCAAGGGACCCAGTACTTC
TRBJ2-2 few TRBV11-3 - CASSSQGADTGELFF TGTGCCAGCAGCTCGCAGGGCGCGGACACCGGGGAGCTGTTTTTT
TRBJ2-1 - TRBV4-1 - CASSPTGAGEYNEQFF TGCGCCAGCAGCCCCACGGGAGCGGGCGAGTACAATGAGCAGTTCTTC
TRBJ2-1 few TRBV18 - CASSPGLFNEQFF TGTGCCAGCTCACCTGGCCTCTTTAATGAGCAGTTCTTC
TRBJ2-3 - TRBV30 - CAWSRTTSTDTQYF TGTGCCTGGAGTAGAACTACGAGCACAGATACGCAGTATTTT
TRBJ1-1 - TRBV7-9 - CASSLATGNTEAFF TGTGCCAGCAGCTTAGCCACAGGGAACACTGAAGCTTTCTTT
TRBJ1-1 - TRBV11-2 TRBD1 CASSFQGARGEAFF TGTGCCAGCAGCTTTCAGGGGGCGCGAGGTGAAGCTTTCTTT
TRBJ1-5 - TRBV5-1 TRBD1 CASSIGTGGNQPQHF TGCGCCAGCAGCATTGGGACAGGGGGGAATCAGCCCCAGCATTTT
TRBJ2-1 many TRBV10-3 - CAIRGDLSSYNEQFF TGTGCCATCAGAGGGGACTTAAGCTCCTACAATGAGCAGTTCTTC
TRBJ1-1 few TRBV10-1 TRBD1 CASSEDRVNTEAFF TGCGCCAGCAGTGAAGACAGGGTGAACACTGAAGCTTTCTTT
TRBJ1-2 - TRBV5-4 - CASSLFKGQGYTF TGTGCCAGCAGCTTGTTTAAGGGGCAAGGCTACACCTTC
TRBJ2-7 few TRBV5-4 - CASSPSVSGGTGVEQYF TGCGCCAGCAGCCCCAGCGTTTCTGGGGGCACTGGGGTCGAGCAGTACTTC
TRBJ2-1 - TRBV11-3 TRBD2 CASSLSSGARNEQFF TGTGCCAGCAGCTTGTCTAGCGGGGCCCGCAATGAGCAGTTCTTC
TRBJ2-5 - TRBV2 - CASSGSPTRGETQYF TGTGCCAGCAGTGGGTCCCCAACCCGGGGGGAGACCCAGTACTTC
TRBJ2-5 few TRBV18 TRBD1 CASSTTRDRSETQYF TGTGCCAGCTCAACGACTCGGGACAGGAGCGAGACCCAGTACTTC
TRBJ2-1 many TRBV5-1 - CASSMDSYNEQFF TGCGCCAGCAGCATGGATTCCTACAATGAGCAGTTCTTC
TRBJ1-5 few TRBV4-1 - CASSQGDTQPQHF TGCGCCAGCAGCCAAGGGGATACTCAGCCCCAGCATTTT
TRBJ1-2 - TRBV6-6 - CASRRPHDGYTF TGTGCCAGCAGGCGTCCTCACGATGGCTACACCTTC
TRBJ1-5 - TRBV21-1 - CASSKAGPEINQPQHF TGTGCCAGCAGCAAAGCGGGGCCAGAGATCAATCAGCCCCAGCATTTT
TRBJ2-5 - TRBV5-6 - CASSPQGRETQYF TGTGCCAGCAGCCCACAGGGGAGGGAGACCCAGTACTTC
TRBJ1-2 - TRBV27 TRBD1 CASRPLTGEGYTF TGTGCCAGCAGGCCGCTAACAGGGGAAGGCTACACCTTC
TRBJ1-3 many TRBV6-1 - CASIRGRSGNTIYF TGTGCCAGCATCCGCGGGAGGTCTGGAAACACCATATATTTT
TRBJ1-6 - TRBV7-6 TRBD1 CASSQQGVSYNSPLHF TGTGCCAGCAGCCAACAGGGGGTCTCCTATAATTCACCCCTCCACTTT
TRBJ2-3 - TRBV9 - CASRGLSTDTQYF TGTGCCAGCAGGGGGCTTAGCACAGATACGCAGTATTTT
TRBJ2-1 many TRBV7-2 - CASSVPYNEQFF TGTGCCAGCAGTGTCCCCTACAATGAGCAGTTCTTC
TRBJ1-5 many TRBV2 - CASKGNKVQPQHF TGTGCCAGCAAAGGGAATAAAGTGCAGCCCCAGCATTTT
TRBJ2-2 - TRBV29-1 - CSTGTGRIGELFF TGCAGCACCGGGACCGGGCGGATCGGGGAGCTGTTTTTT
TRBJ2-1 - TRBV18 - CASSMQKGMYEQFF TGTGCCAGCTCAATGCAGAAGGGAATGTATGAGCAGTTCTTC
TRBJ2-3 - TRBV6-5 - CASVLGDTQYF TGTGCCAGCGTTTTAGGGGATACGCAGTATTTT
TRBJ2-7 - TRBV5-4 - CASSLEPGPYEQYF TGTGCCAGCAGCTTGGAACCAGGTCCCTACGAGCAGTACTTC
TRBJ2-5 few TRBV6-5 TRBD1 CASSYNGDRVETQYF TGTGCCAGCAGTTACAACGGGGACAGGGTGGAGACCCAGTACTTC
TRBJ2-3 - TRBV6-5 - CASSEGQHTDTQYF TGTGCCAGCAGTGAAGGACAGCACACAGATACGCAGTATTTT